The next 29 T cell receptor beta chains were all read from a single sample in a study of shared clonotypes between healthy human individuals. Assay: immunoSEQ multiplex PCR; the TCRdb copy retains only in-frame clones and omits some. The table includes 1.5 million to 2.5 million clones, roughly 94% detected once. The naive CD8 population came from CD45RO-negative cells selected for CCR7, without terminally differentiated effector memory CD45RA+ cells. Sequencing was done on a sample of naive CD8+ T cells sorted from blood. All receptors derive from a man aged 18 to 30 in good health.

The rearrangement uses TRBV7-9 and TRBJ2-7; 12 positions match TRBD1. The CDR3 covers 19 residues. V was clipped by 2 bases and J by 2 bases; unmatched bases: 13. The germline gives CDR1 SEHNR, CDR2 FQNEAQ (reference sequence). Here the CDR3 reads CASSLPRDRGLSLPYEQYF. CDR3 coding DNA: TGTGCCAGCAGCTTACCACGGGACAGGGGGCTTTCCCTCCCCTACGAGCAGTACTTC. Combining the CDR3 with reference TRBV7-9 and TRBJ2-7 gives the whole variable domain DTGVSQNPRHKITKRGQNVTFRCDPISEHNRLYWYRQTLGQGPEFLTYFQNEAQLEKSRLLSDRFSAERPKGSFSTLEIQRTEQGDSAMYLCASSLPRDRGLSLPYEQYFGPGTRLTVT.

The V call is TRBV13, the J call TRBJ2-7; D unclear. This CDR3 contains 14 residues. Germline CDR1 and CDR2: PRHDT and FYEKMQ (reference sequence). V dropped 2 bases and J dropped 0 bases, with 8 bases sitting between them. In DNA form, the CDR3 reads TGTGCCAGCAGCTTAATGGGTGGCTCCTACGAGCAGTACTTC. Its translation is CASSLMGGSYEQYF.

This sequence joins TRBV9 and TRBJ2-1, with D unclear. This CDR3 has 13 residues. V was shortened by 4 bases and J by 6 bases, with 11 bases between the two germline ends. Germline-derived CDR1 and CDR2 are SGDLS and YYNGEE. The CDR3 protein is CASSPTTSNEQFF. Written as DNA, the CDR3 is TGTGCCAGCAGCCCCACCACGAGCAATGAGCAGTTCTTC.

The chain couples TRBV7-9 to TRBJ1-1; 7 bases fit TRBD1. This CDR3 region has 12 residues. Germline CDR1 is SEHNR and CDR2 is FQNEAQ (reference sequence). With 6 bases clipped from V and 8 bases from J, the junction kept 6 bases outside the gene matches. The CDR3 loop reads CASRPSDREAFF. In DNA, the CDR3 is TGTGCCAGCAGACCATCGGACAGGGAAGCTTTCTTT.

The genes are TRBV6-5 and TRBJ2-5; D gene ambiguous. Trimming pared 6 bases from V and 5 bases from J, leaving 10 bases between. The length of the CDR3 is 12 residues. Germline lookup yields CDR1 MNHEY and CDR2 SVGAGI. The CDR3 DNA is TGTGCCAGCAGCCCCGCCGGGGAGACCCAGTACTTC. Its protein product is CASSPAGETQYF.

This clone has only one observation. This rearrangement joins TRBV6-1 to TRBJ2-3; maybe TRBD2 (5 bases). The length of the CDR3 is 13 residues. Germline loops: CDR1 MNHNS, CDR2 SASEGT. Trimming removed 5 bases from V and 6 bases from J, with 12 bases in between. CDR3: CASSKVPGDTQYF. In DNA form, the CDR3 reads TGTGCCAGCAGTAAAGTCCCGGGGGATACGCAGTATTTT.

In regard to this clone: Within the sample, other DNA sequences also encode this same CDR3. The V call is TRBV7-9, the J call TRBJ2-7; D not certain. CDR1 is SEHNR, CDR2 FQNEAQ, per germline (reference sequence). This CDR3 comprises 12 residues. V was pared by 5 bases and J by 3 bases, with 8 bases between. Here the CDR3 reads CASSPTGYEQYF. CDR3 nucleotides: TGTGCCAGCAGCCCAACGGGCTACGAGCAGTACTTC.

Remarks on this clone: Other DNA sequences within the sample encode an identical CDR3. V usage is TRBV9 and J usage is TRBJ2-7; 7 bases match TRBD2. Germline V gene sequence: CDR1 SGDLS, CDR2 YYNGEE. This CDR3 comprises 15 residues. V shed 0 bases and J 0 bases; nucleotides not matched to a gene: 3. The CDR3 DNA follows: TGTGCCAGCAGCGTAGGAGCGGGAAGCTCCTACGAGCAGTACTTC. The encoded protein is CASSVGAGSSYEQYF.

This clone was seen once. This chain connects TRBV18 to TRBJ2-2; tentatively, D is TRBD1 (6 bases). V was cut by 5 bases and J by 4 bases, with 11 bases left in between. The CDR3 covers 14 residues. The V gene's germline CDR1 is KGHSH and CDR2 LQKENI. CDR3 bases: TGTGCCAGCTCATGGACAGAAACCACCGGGGAGCTGTTTTTT. It is translated as CASSWTETTGELFF.

The V and J genes are TRBV19 and TRBJ2-7; D may correspond to TRBD1 or TRBD2 (5 bases each). Germline V lookup: CDR1 LNHDA, CDR2 SQIVND (reference sequence). The CDR3 runs 14 residues. V lost 3 bases to trimming and J lost 4 bases, with 13 bases between them. Here the CDR3 reads CASSIEGIQYEQYF. CDR3 coding DNA: TGTGCCAGTAGTATTGAGGGGATTCAGTACGAGCAGTACTTC.

The gene calls are TRBV9 and TRBJ2-1, with D possibly called TRBD1 or TRBD2 (5 bases each). CDR3 size: 15 residues. V was trimmed by 5 bases and J by 4 bases, leaving 16 bases between them. CDR1 and CDR2 (germline): SGDLS, YYNGEE. CDR3 in DNA: TGTGCCAGCAGTCCGGGACCTGGGTTGTACAATGAGCAGTTCTTC. It encodes CASSPGPGLYNEQFF.

Turning to this clone: Different DNA sequences within this sample yield the same CDR3. The chain combines TRBV6-5 with TRBJ2-5; 7 bases line up with TRBD1. Germline values: CDR1 MNHEY, CDR2 SVGAGI. The junction had 0 bases not matched to a gene; V was cut back by 4 bases and J by 1 base. There are 13 residues in the CDR3. The CDR3 protein is CASSWTGQETQYF. In nucleotides, the CDR3 is TGTGCCAGCAGTTGGACAGGCCAAGAGACCCAGTACTTC.

Concerning this clone itself: The same CDR3 arises from other DNA sequences in this sample as well. This rearrangement joins TRBV11-2 to TRBJ2-7; no definite D call. Looked up from germline, CDR1 is SGHAT and CDR2 is FQNNGV. The CDR3 covers 13 residues. V lost 4 bases and J 0 bases, leaving 7 bases between the germline ends. The CDR3 region is CASSSGHSYEQYF. Here the CDR3 DNA reads TGTGCCAGCAGCTCGGGCCACTCCTACGAGCAGTACTTC.

The chain couples TRBV27 to TRBJ2-7; D is perhaps TRBD1 (6 bases). The CDR3 consists of 13 residues. The germline gives CDR1 MNHEY, CDR2 SMNVEV (reference sequence). V was cut by 7 bases and J by 0 bases, with 10 bases left in between. CDR3 bases: TGTGCCAGCATTGACAGGAGCTCCTACGAGCAGTACTTC. It translates to CASIDRSSYEQYF.

The chain is built from TRBV6-6 and TRBJ2-3; D gene ambiguous. CDR1 MNHNY and CDR2 SVGAGI come from the germline V gene (reference sequence). The CDR3 covers 14 residues. V dropped 7 bases and J dropped 0 bases, with 11 bases sitting between them. The CDR3 bases are TGTGCCAGCATGCGAGACCTTAGCACAGATACGCAGTATTTT. It specifies CASMRDLSTDTQYF.

The rearrangement joins TRBV5-4 to TRBJ2-7; D might be TRBD2 (6 bases). The germline CDR1 and CDR2 sequences are SGHNT and YYREEE (reference sequence). The CDR3 sequence is 14 residues long. Between the trimmed V and J ends, which lost 6 bases and 5 bases, there was a span of 18 bases. CDR3 loop: CASKTWGVHHEQYF. The CDR3 nucleotides read TGTGCCAGCAAGACTTGGGGGGTTCACCACGAGCAGTACTTC.

This chain joins TRBV20-1 and TRBJ1-1; perhaps TRBD1 as D (5 bases). CDR1 is DFQATT, CDR2 SNEGSKA, per germline (reference sequence). The CDR3 loop spans 11 amino acids. The germline V and J ends were trimmed by 4 bases and 4 bases, with 7 bases remaining between them. The CDR3, as DNA: TGCAGTGCTACCGACAGCACTGAAGCTTTCTTT. Encoded protein: CSATDSTEAFF.

This chain joins TRBV2 and TRBJ1-1; 9 nucleotides agree with TRBD1. Unmatched junction bases numbered 7, after V lost 10 bases and J lost 4 bases. CDR3 size: 13 residues. CDR1 SNHLY and CDR2 FYNNEI come from the germline V gene. The CDR3 protein is CATIRQGGTEAFF. The DNA for the CDR3 is TGTGCCACCATTCGACAGGGGGGCACTGAAGCTTTCTTT.

Worth noting for this clone: At the DNA level, this CDR3 is encoded by other sequences in the same sample as well. This chain links TRBV5-4 with TRBJ2-7; no clear D gene. V shed 2 bases and J shed 6 bases, with 9 bases lying between them. This CDR3 has 12 residues. Germline lookup yields CDR1 SGHNT and CDR2 YYREEE (reference sequence). The CDR3 sequence: CASSFGAGEQYF. The CDR3 nucleotides are TGTGCCAGCAGCTTTGGAGCCGGCGAGCAGTACTTC.

To note about this clone: This same CDR3 is encoded by further DNA sequences in the sample. The chain joins TRBV13 to TRBJ2-7; the D gene is possibly TRBD2 (6 bases). Trimming cost V 3 bases and J 1 base, with 10 bases left between them. The CDR3 is 14 amino acids. Per germline, CDR1 PRHDT and CDR2 FYEKMQ (reference sequence). This CDR3 is CASSLSGRSYEQYF. CDR3 DNA sequence: TGTGCCAGCAGCTTGTCGGGGAGGTCCTACGAGCAGTACTTC.

This clone is a singleton in its sample. The J gene is TRBJ1-5, the V gene TRBV2; no clear D. The CDR3 is 15 residues long. The germline gives CDR1 SNHLY, CDR2 FYNNEI. Trimming left V 5 bases short and J 9 bases short, with 20 bases between. The CDR3 region has the DNA TGTGCCAGCAGTACAACCGACTCCTATGAGCGGCCCCAGCATTTT. Its translation is CASSTTDSYERPQHF.

The chain carries TRBV27 and TRBJ1-1; D unclear. V was shortened by 5 bases and J by 4 bases, with 17 bases between the two germline ends. This CDR3 comprises 15 residues. In germline, CDR1 is MNHEY, CDR2 SMNVEV (reference sequence). CDR3 amino acids: CASSIVGARGTEAFF. CDR3 DNA: TGTGCCAGCAGTATTGTCGGTGCTCGGGGCACTGAAGCTTTCTTT.

J is TRBJ2-2 and V is TRBV15, with D maybe TRBD1 (6 bases). The germline gives CDR1 LNHNV, CDR2 YYDKDF (reference sequence). V shed 3 bases and J shed 7 bases, with 15 bases lying between them. This CDR3 contains 15 residues. The CDR3 DNA reads TGTGCCACCAGCAGTACTACCAGGGGAGACGGGGAGCTGTTTTTT. Translated, it gives CATSSTTRGDGELFF.

The chain recombines TRBV7-9 with TRBJ1-4; tentative D call: TRBD1 (6 bases). Looked up from germline, CDR1 is SEHNR and CDR2 is FQNEAQ (reference sequence). There are 13 residues in the CDR3. The V gene lost 10 bases and the J gene lost 4 bases, with 13 bases spanning the gap. CDR3: CATQGFRNEKLFF. The CDR3 DNA follows: TGTGCCACCCAGGGGTTTCGTAATGAAAAACTGTTTTTT.

The rearrangement links TRBV11-2 to TRBJ2-1; 8 bases agree with TRBD2. The CDR3 covers 17 residues. The germline V gene encodes CDR1 SGHAT and CDR2 FQNNGV. V shed 4 bases and J 4 bases; nucleotides not matched to a gene: 12. DNA of the CDR3: TGTGCCAGCAGCTGGGAAGAAGATAGCGGGGAGTACAATGAGCAGTTCTTC. Encoded protein: CASSWEEDSGEYNEQFF.

The chain links TRBV4-1 to TRBJ2-1; D perhaps matches TRBD2 (6 bases). The CDR3 totals 17 residues. The V and J ends lost 4 bases and 8 bases respectively, with 24 bases between them. Germline loops: CDR1 MGHRA, CDR2 YSYEKL. The CDR3 here is CASSLGDLGRVLDEQFF. CDR3 DNA sequence: TGCGCCAGCAGCCTTGGGGACCTCGGGAGAGTTCTCGATGAGCAGTTCTTC.

The CDR3 loop is CASSPPTSTGELFF. The CDR3 coding sequence is TGTGCCAGCAGCCCCCCAACAAGCACCGGGGAGCTGTTTTTT. V gene TRBV7-8 combines with J gene TRBJ2-2; D ambiguous. V lost 5 bases to trimming and J lost 4 bases, with 11 bases between them. Germline V gene data show CDR1 as SGHVS and CDR2 as FQNEAQ. There are 14 residues in the CDR3.

This clone was seen a single time. The genes are TRBV2 and TRBJ2-1; D not certain. The CDR3 contains 16 residues. V was shortened by 10 bases and J by 2 bases, with 21 bases between the two germline ends. Germline values: CDR1 SNHLY, CDR2 FYNNEI. This CDR3 is CAIPSSVENPYNEQFF. DNA of the CDR3: TGTGCCATCCCATCCTCCGTGGAGAACCCCTACAATGAGCAGTTCTTC.

With regard to this clone: This sample also contains other DNA sequences that code for the same CDR3. The chain has TRBV19 and TRBJ2-7; D may be TRBD1 or TRBD2 (5 bases each). In germline, CDR1 is LNHDA, CDR2 SQIVND (reference sequence). V was shortened by 5 bases and J by 5 bases, with 10 bases between the two germline ends. The CDR3 loop spans 12 amino acids. DNA of the CDR3: TGTGCCAGTAGTGGGGGTTTCAACGAGCAGTACTTC. Residues: CASSGGFNEQYF.